One and the same sample provided the 9 T cell receptor beta chains below, sequenced in a study of T-cell reconstitution after alpha-beta-depleted transplantation in children. During its preparation, the TCRbeta library received unique molecular identifiers. TCRdb fed the PCR reads into MiXCR, producing one record per CDR3 protein. The sample holds tens of thousands of distinct CDR3 sequences, roughly 6.6% seen once. The source material was PBMCs from the stem cell graft donor, sampled from the stem cell graft. The origin of the receptors is a human donor who donated a stem cell graft to a child with acute lymphoblastic leukemia.

This clonotype was seen repeatedly, ten times or more. The rearrangement links TRBV7-9 to TRBJ2-5, with a tentative D call TRBD1 (6 bases). Trimming shortened V by 2 bases and J by 2 bases, and 12 bases separated the two germline ends. The CDR3 totals 15 residues. Looked up from germline, CDR1 is SEHNR and CDR2 is FQNEAQ (reference sequence). The CDR3 is CASSLWQDRQETQYF. The CDR3 bases are TGTGCCAGCAGCTTATGGCAGGACAGACAAGAGACCCAGTACTTC. Full variable domain (outside the CDR3, taken from reference TRBV7-9 and TRBJ2-5): DTGVSQNPRHKITKRGQNVTFRCDPISEHNRLYWYRQTLGQGPEFLTYFQNEAQLEKSRLLSDRFSAERPKGSFSTLEIQRTEQGDSAMYLCASSLWQDRQETQYFGPGTRLLVL.

In this sample, this clonotype turned up many times. The chain combines TRBV12-3 or TRBV12-4 with TRBJ1-2; D not resolved. Trimming took 6 bases from V and 4 from J, leaving 18 bases between them. This CDR3 has 15 amino acids. The CDR3 DNA reads as TGTGCCAGCAGAGAAAGGGCCGATGCATTCTATGGCTACACCTTC. This translates into CASRERADAFYGYTF.

The chain is built from TRBV6-5 and TRBJ2-6; possibly TRBD2 for D (5 bases). This CDR3 region has 14 residues. Germline loops: CDR1 MNHEY, CDR2 SVGAGI. Trimming stripped 2 bases from V and 13 bases from J, with 15 bases between. CDR3: CASSYETARRVLTF. CDR3 in DNA: TGTGCCAGCAGTTACGAGACGGCGAGGAGGGTCCTGACTTTC.

This clonotype has a handful of counts. CDR3 coding DNA: TGTGCCAGCAGCCAAGCTTCGACGGCCAGGGTGAGCTCTGGAAACACCATATATTTT. The encoded protein is CASSQASTARVSSGNTIYF. V is TRBV3-1 and J is TRBJ1-3; D perhaps matches TRBD1 (5 bases). Trimming took 1 base from V and 0 from J, leaving 19 bases between them. This CDR3 has 19 amino acids. Germline V gene data show CDR1 as LGHDT and CDR2 as YNNKEL (reference sequence).

This clonotype was seen repeatedly, ten times or more. V and J are TRBV5-4 and TRBJ2-1; no definite D call. Germline V lookup: CDR1 SGHNT, CDR2 YYREEE (reference sequence). The V and J ends lost 1 base and 5 bases respectively, with 4 bases between them. This CDR3 has 12 amino acids. Here the CDR3 reads CASSLSDNEQFF. For the CDR3, the DNA is TGTGCCAGCAGCTTGTCGGACAATGAGCAGTTCTTC.

DNA of the CDR3: TGTGCCAGCAGTCTGGACAGGGAATTCCATGAGCAGTTCTTC. It translates to CASSLDREFHEQFF. The genes are TRBV27 and TRBJ2-1; 8 nucleotides agree with TRBD1. The CDR3 runs 14 residues. V was pared by 5 bases and J by 8 bases, with 8 bases of the junction left unmatched. The V gene's germline CDR1 is MNHEY and CDR2 SMNVEV (reference sequence).

This clonotype came up many times. The chain couples TRBV6-2 or TRBV6-3 to TRBJ2-1; 10 bases line up with TRBD1. V dropped 5 bases and J dropped 7; count of bases not matched to a gene: 8. The CDR3 totals 15 residues. Per the germline V gene, CDR1 is MNHEY and CDR2 is SVGEGT. For the CDR3, the DNA is TGTGCCAGCAGTACTCCTGGGACAGGGGTAAATGAGCAGTTCTTC. It is translated as CASSTPGTGVNEQFF.

The table lists this clonotype with many counts. The chain is built from TRBV12-3 or TRBV12-4 and TRBJ2-7, with 7 positions matching TRBD1. Unmatched junction bases numbered 8, after V lost 6 bases and J lost 3 bases. This CDR3 spans 14 amino acids. Here the CDR3 DNA reads TGTGCCAGCAGCCTGGCAGGGGGAGACTACGAGCAGTACTTC. Its translation is CASSLAGGDYEQYF.

This clonotype occurred many times. J is TRBJ2-3 and V is TRBV6-5, with D hard to call. V lost 6 bases, J lost 5 bases, and 12 bases lay in between. This CDR3 has 13 amino acids. Per the germline V gene, CDR1 is MNHEY and CDR2 is SVGAGI. The CDR3 protein is CASSSHSRDTQYF. DNA for the CDR3: TGTGCCAGCAGCTCGCACAGCCGAGATACGCAGTATTTT.